These 7 T cell receptor beta chains were all obtained from the same sample, sequenced in a study of T cells in Graves' hyperthyroidism and ophthalmopathy (dated by TCRdb to between 2017 and 2020). The library was built by means of multiplex PCR. This sample was sequenced with an Illumina HiSeq 2000. The TCR beta CDR3 regions were amplified from RNA transcripts. The TCR CDR3 was subjected to a first round of RT-PCR using the HTBI primer set and the Qiagen OneStep RT-PCR kit. The public reads were reanalyzed by TCRdb: fastp trimming at Q25, MiXCR alignment, in-frame beta chains only. Under each unique CDR3 protein, matching rows form one entry showing the most common genes and DNA. A total of approximately 690,000 distinct CDR3 sequences appear in this sample, roughly 15% of them only once. The biggest ten clones account for approximately 13% of the sample. The source material was blood. The source is a woman in her forties or fifties with Graves' ophthalmopathy.

The genes are TRBV6-2 or TRBV6-3 and TRBJ2-1; D might be TRBD1 or TRBD2, each matching 6 bases. Deletions cut 9 bases from V and 4 bases from J, with 22 bases between. Germline loops: CDR1 MNHEY, CDR2 SVGEGT. This CDR3 has 16 amino acids. As DNA, the CDR3 is TGTGCCAGTAGAAGGAGGGGGGAGAGCAATTACAATGAGCAGTTCTTC. Protein sequence: CASRRRGESNYNEQFF.

This clonotype was detected ten times or more. The V gene is TRBV28, the J gene TRBJ1-4; D is ambiguous. The V gene's germline CDR1 is MDHEN and CDR2 SYDVKM. V was trimmed by 2 bases and J by 8 bases, leaving 6 bases between them. This CDR3 has 12 amino acids. The CDR3 sequence: CASSLPGEKLFF. CDR3 DNA: TGTGCCAGCAGTTTACCAGGAGAAAAACTGTTTTTT.

The rearrangement uses TRBV10-3 and TRBJ1-1, with D perhaps matching TRBD1 (5 bases). The V gene's germline CDR1 is ENHRY and CDR2 SYGVKD. Between the trimmed V and J ends, which lost 8 bases and 0 bases, there was a span of 10 bases. The length of the CDR3 is 13 residues. The CDR3 DNA reads as TGTGCCATCGTACCGGACATGAACACTGAAGCTTTCTTT. Translated: CAIVPDMNTEAFF.

This clonotype was seen repeatedly, ten times or more. J is TRBJ2-7 and V is TRBV7-6, with D uncertain. CDR3 length equals 14 residues. V was clipped by 1 base and J by 3 bases, with 10 bases between them. CDR1 and CDR2 (germline): SGHVS, FNYEAQ. The CDR3 reads CASSLGGPNYEQYF. Here the CDR3 DNA reads TGTGCCAGCAGCTTAGGAGGACCGAACTACGAGCAGTACTTC.

This clonotype was counted ten times or more. The chain links TRBV3-1 to TRBJ2-7, with a tentative D call TRBD1 (5 bases). Trimming removed 4 bases at V and 4 bases at J, with 14 bases between. The germline V gene encodes CDR1 LGHDT and CDR2 YNNKEL (reference sequence). This CDR3 is built from 14 residues. The CDR3 region is CASSPRQTSYEQYF. The CDR3 coding sequence is TGTGCCAGCAGCCCCCGACAGACGAGTTACGAGCAGTACTTC.

This clonotype showed up many times. The chain joins TRBV28 to TRBJ1-1; 7 bases are a match to TRBD1. From germline, CDR1 is MDHEN and CDR2 SYDVKM. Trimming at V came to 1 base and at J to 1 base, leaving 6 bases not matched to a gene. CDR3 length: 16 residues. The CDR3 loop is CASSLYRTGKNTEAFF. DNA of the CDR3: TGTGCCAGCAGTTTATATAGGACAGGAAAGAACACTGAAGCTTTCTTT.

This clonotype was seen a handful of times. The J gene is TRBJ1-2, the V gene TRBV6-1; a possible D gene is TRBD1 (6 bases). Germline V gene sequence: CDR1 MNHNS, CDR2 SASEGT. V was cut by 3 bases and J by 5 bases, with 13 bases left in between. The CDR3 covers 14 residues. CDR3 bases: TGTGCCAGCAGTGATTGGGGGCCCGGATATGGCTACACCTTC. It codes for CASSDWGPGYGYTF.